The rows below give T cell receptor beta chains drawn from one sample of a study of vaccination and CD4 T cells after COVID-19. One entry per CDR3 protein results from TCRdb running MiXCR on the PCR reads. Of 15,000 to 20,000 distinct CDR3 sequences detected, roughly two fifths appear once; the ten largest clones hold approximately 10%. For these receptors, no antigen is known. Sequencing was performed on CD4+ T cells from blood, cultured in vitro, taken after SARS-CoV-2 vaccination. The receptors were sampled from a human donor who had recovered from COVID-19. The CDR3 runs from the conserved cysteine through the conserved F or W. The order of the fields is CDR3 length, V gene, J gene, CDR3 protein.

CDR3 length: 15; V gene: TRBV27; J gene: TRBJ1-1; CDR3 protein: CASRRDRLMNTEAFF
CDR3 length: 15; V gene: TRBV19; J gene: TRBJ2-3; CDR3 protein: CASSTSLVSGDTQYF
CDR3 length: 17; V gene: TRBV24-1; J gene: TRBJ1-5; CDR3 protein: CATRMNYPGVGGQPQHF
CDR3 length: 17; V gene: TRBV19; J gene: TRBJ1-2; CDR3 protein: CASSIDGSRGRFYGYTF
CDR3 length: 15; V gene: TRBV11-2; J gene: TRBJ2-5; CDR3 protein: CASSRAAGEQETQYF
CDR3 length: 14; V gene: TRBV27; J gene: TRBJ2-3; CDR3 protein: CASSTPWPTDTQYF
CDR3 length: 13; V gene: TRBV25-1; J gene: TRBJ2-3; CDR3 protein: CASGGGSTDTQYF
CDR3 length: 10; V gene: TRBV19; J gene: TRBJ2-5; CDR3 protein: CAGGLETQYF
CDR3 length: 13; V gene: TRBV5-1; J gene: TRBJ1-1; CDR3 protein: CASSFGQGPEAFF
CDR3 length: 18; V gene: TRBV18; J gene: TRBJ2-2; CDR3 protein: CASSPLNTGTVVTGELFF
CDR3 length: 13; V gene: TRBV7-2; J gene: TRBJ2-5; CDR3 protein: CASSGSSRETQYF
CDR3 length: 14; V gene: TRBV20-1; J gene: TRBJ1-3; CDR3 protein: CSAREEFYGNTIYF
CDR3 length: 15; V gene: TRBV20-1; J gene: TRBJ2-3; CDR3 protein: CSALTSAGSPDTQYF
CDR3 length: 15; V gene: TRBV7-6; J gene: TRBJ1-5; CDR3 protein: CASSLSFGGNQPQHF
CDR3 length: 16; V gene: TRBV15; J gene: TRBJ1-2; CDR3 protein: CATSRDLPGTGDGYTF
CDR3 length: 16; V gene: TRBV9; J gene: TRBJ2-3; CDR3 protein: CASSALLAGGQDTQYF
CDR3 length: 12; V gene: TRBV7-9; J gene: TRBJ1-1; CDR3 protein: CASSFSDTEAFF
CDR3 length: 13; V gene: TRBV12-5; J gene: TRBJ2-3; CDR3 protein: CASGASRPDTQYF
CDR3 length: 13; V gene: TRBV2; J gene: TRBJ1-5; CDR3 protein: CASRTTGNQPQHF
CDR3 length: 15; V gene: TRBV6-1; J gene: TRBJ2-2; CDR3 protein: CASSRRTQNTGELFF
CDR3 length: 16; V gene: TRBV11-2; J gene: TRBJ2-7; CDR3 protein: CASSLDRVSSGYEQYF
CDR3 length: 13; V gene: TRBV7-2; J gene: TRBJ1-4; CDR3 protein: CASSSRHLEKLFF
CDR3 length: 13; V gene: TRBV4-3; J gene: TRBJ1-1; CDR3 protein: CASSHTLSTEAFF
CDR3 length: 16; V gene: TRBV15; J gene: TRBJ2-7; CDR3 protein: CATSRDQTSGAYEQYF
CDR3 length: 14; V gene: TRBV4-1; J gene: TRBJ2-1; CDR3 protein: CASSRQRTYNEQFF
CDR3 length: 16; V gene: TRBV19; J gene: TRBJ1-5; CDR3 protein: CASSVAGSFSNQPQHF
CDR3 length: 17; V gene: TRBV4-1; J gene: TRBJ2-2; CDR3 protein: CASSPEGGGSNTGELFF
CDR3 length: 14; V gene: TRBV7-6; J gene: TRBJ1-2; CDR3 protein: CASSLASQGGGYTF
CDR3 length: 13; V gene: TRBV27; J gene: TRBJ1-5; CDR3 protein: CASSWAFDQPQHF
CDR3 length: 14; V gene: TRBV7-2; J gene: TRBJ2-5; CDR3 protein: CASSLKGSPETQYF
CDR3 length: 14; V gene: TRBV7-2; J gene: TRBJ1-1; CDR3 protein: CASSLFMDRSEAFF
CDR3 length: 13; V gene: TRBV28; J gene: TRBJ2-2; CDR3 protein: CASSPGVLGELFF
CDR3 length: 17; V gene: TRBV7-3; J gene: TRBJ2-2; CDR3 protein: CASSFDPGTANTGELFF
CDR3 length: 10; V gene: TRBV20-1; J gene: TRBJ1-1; CDR3 protein: CSARDEVAFF
CDR3 length: 17; V gene: TRBV12-3/TRBV12-4; J gene: TRBJ2-2; CDR3 protein: CASTSPPSGAWHGELFF
CDR3 length: 14; V gene: TRBV20-1; J gene: TRBJ1-2; CDR3 protein: CSAEERQGDYGYTF
CDR3 length: 16; V gene: TRBV29-1; J gene: TRBJ2-1; CDR3 protein: CSVEDFNVDRRNEQFF
CDR3 length: 15; V gene: TRBV7-7; J gene: TRBJ2-7; CDR3 protein: CASSLDGANYYEQYF
CDR3 length: 18; V gene: TRBV6-2/TRBV6-3; J gene: TRBJ2-7; CDR3 protein: CASSYSISGSLLFHEQYF
CDR3 length: 15; V gene: TRBV11-3; J gene: TRBJ2-7; CDR3 protein: CASSLRTSGIDEQYF
CDR3 length: 14; V gene: TRBV12-3/TRBV12-4; J gene: TRBJ2-5; CDR3 protein: CASSLNRGAETQYF
CDR3 length: 14; V gene: TRBV28; J gene: TRBJ2-7; CDR3 protein: CASSFRALPYEQYF
CDR3 length: 14; V gene: TRBV19; J gene: TRBJ1-2; CDR3 protein: CASSPFSQGYGYTF
CDR3 length: 14; V gene: TRBV7-2; J gene: TRBJ1-1; CDR3 protein: CASSLARLNTEAFF
CDR3 length: 16; V gene: TRBV20-1; J gene: TRBJ2-5; CDR3 protein: CSARVSSGRRGETQYF
CDR3 length: 13; V gene: TRBV7-2; J gene: TRBJ1-1; CDR3 protein: CASSSPTGQRWVF
CDR3 length: 13; V gene: TRBV20-1; J gene: TRBJ2-7; CDR3 protein: CSASLDGSYEQYF
CDR3 length: 23; V gene: TRBV4-1; J gene: TRBJ2-1; CDR3 protein: CASSQDTGPGLAGANKGLDEQFF
CDR3 length: 16; V gene: TRBV6-1; J gene: TRBJ2-7; CDR3 protein: CASSEEGGIIDYEQYF
CDR3 length: 16; V gene: TRBV20-1; J gene: TRBJ1-6; CDR3 protein: CSAREQGFPNNSPLHF
CDR3 length: 14; V gene: TRBV5-8; J gene: TRBJ2-5; CDR3 protein: CASSLRQGVETQYF
CDR3 length: 16; V gene: TRBV20-1; J gene: TRBJ2-3; CDR3 protein: CSAPNSGGGVRDTQYF
CDR3 length: 15; V gene: TRBV7-3; J gene: TRBJ2-1; CDR3 protein: CASSSGLAQYNEQFF